Listed below are T cell receptor beta chains from one sample, sequenced in a study of blood T cell repertoires in COVID-19. Assay: immunoSEQ multiplex PCR; the TCRdb copy retains only in-frame clones and omits some. The data hold about 140,000 clones, with 87% observed a single time. Sequenced: peripheral blood. These receptors all come from a man aged 50 to 59 who had recovered from COVID-19. CDR3s include the opening cysteine and the closing phenylalanine or tryptophan. Fields, in order: J gene, clone size, D gene, V gene, CDR3 protein, CDR3 DNA. The D gene is left open where the match is weak. Expanded clones are given a class, and other clones once, few, many or no size at all.

TRBJ2-7 | NA | NA | TRBV25-1 | CASSGRTTPYEQYF | TGTGCCAGCAGTGGCAGGACAACTCCCTACGAGCAGTACTTC
TRBJ1-2 | NA | NA | TRBV15 | CATSRDSANYGYTF | TGTGCCACCAGCAGAGATTCCGCTAACTATGGCTACACCTTC
TRBJ1-1 | NA | NA | TRBV6-4 | CASSSTGRRTEAFF | TGTGCCAGCAGTTCCACAGGGCGCAGAACTGAAGCTTTCTTT
TRBJ1-1 | NA | NA | TRBV7-9 | CASSLAQGMTEAFF | TGTGCCAGCAGCTTAGCCCAGGGAATGACTGAAGCTTTCTTT
TRBJ2-2 | NA | NA | TRBV11-3 | CASSLRGIDTGELFF | TGTGCCAGCAGCTTGCGGGGCATTGACACCGGGGAGCTGTTTTTT
TRBJ1-1 | once | TRBD1 | TRBV7-8 | CASSFWGTGGMNTEAFF | TGTGCCAGCAGTTTTTGGGGGACAGGAGGGATGAACACTGAAGCTTTCTTT
TRBJ2-6 | NA | NA | TRBV7-2 | CASAWGRAGANVLTF | TGTGCCAGCGCGTGGGGCAGGGCTGGGGCCAACGTCCTGACTTTC
TRBJ2-1 | NA | NA | TRBV11-3 | CASSQAVPYNEQFF | TGTGCCAGCAGCCAGGCCGTGCCGTACAATGAGCAGTTCTTC
TRBJ1-3 | NA | NA | TRBV5-1 | CASSLSDSSGNTIYF | TGCGCCAGCAGCTTGTCGGACAGCTCTGGAAACACCATATATTTT
TRBJ2-1 | NA | TRBD1 | TRBV7-9 | CASSFYRDSLNNEQFF | TGTGCCAGCAGCTTTTACCGGGACAGCCTGAACAATGAGCAGTTCTTC
TRBJ1-1 | NA | TRBD1 | TRBV6-5 | CASSYLWAGQGAEAFF | TGTGCCAGCAGTTACCTATGGGCGGGACAGGGCGCTGAAGCTTTCTTT
TRBJ1-2 | NA | NA | TRBV28 | CASSPKGGPHYGYTF | TGTGCCAGCAGTCCGAAGGGGGGGCCCCACTATGGCTACACCTTC
TRBJ2-1 | once | TRBD1 | TRBV6-2/TRBV6-3 | CASSYPRTGGRGTYNEQFF | TGTGCCAGCAGTTACCCCAGGACAGGGGGCCGTGGAACCTACAATGAGCAGTTCTTC
TRBJ1-6 | NA | NA | TRBV7-9 | CASCTGTQNSPLHF | TGTGCCAGCTGTACCGGGACACAGAATTCACCCCTCCACTTT
TRBJ2-7 | NA | NA | TRBV25-1 | CASSTAYEQYF | TGTGCCAGCAGTACAGCCTACGAGCAGTACTTC
TRBJ2-2 | NA | TRBD2 | TRBV4-2 | CASSQGAFSGGAGTGELFF | TGTGCCAGCAGCCAAGGGGCGTTTAGCGGGGGGGCTGGTACCGGGGAGCTGTTTTTT
TRBJ2-3 | NA | NA | TRBV19 | CASNIGGHTDTQYF | TGTGCCAGTAATATCGGGGGGCACACAGATACGCAGTATTTT
TRBJ2-5 | once | TRBD1 | TRBV7-2 | CASSKGARETQYF | TGTGCCAGCAGCAAGGGGGCACGGGAGACCCAGTACTTC
TRBJ2-7 | NA | TRBD1 | TRBV7-2 | CASSTRQGLLYEQYF | TGTGCCAGCAGCACCAGACAGGGTTTACTCTACGAGCAGTACTTC
TRBJ1-6 | NA | NA | TRBV11-2 | CASSQGVYYNSPLHF | TGTGCCAGCAGTCAAGGGGTTTACTATAATTCACCCCTCCACTTT
TRBJ2-5 | few | TRBD1 | TRBV2 | CASKKGQILSETQYF | TGTGCCAGCAAAAAGGGACAGATTTTAAGTGAGACCCAGTACTTC
TRBJ1-2 | NA | NA | TRBV5-4 | CASSLDRDRGYTF | TGTGCCAGCAGCTTGGACAGGGATCGTGGCTACACCTTC
TRBJ2-3 | NA | NA | TRBV5-6 | CASSLSLSDTQYF | TGTGCCAGCAGCTTGTCACTCTCAGATACGCAGTATTTT
TRBJ1-5 | few | NA | TRBV30 | CAWSVGRGDQPQHF | TGTGCCTGGAGTGTAGGCAGGGGTGATCAGCCCCAGCATTTT
TRBJ2-2 | once | TRBD2 | TRBV11-3 | CASSLVAGGSTGELFF | TGTGCCAGCAGCTTGGTAGCGGGGGGGTCGACCGGGGAGCTGTTTTTT
TRBJ1-1 | few | TRBD1 | TRBV9 | CASSRTGGTEAFF | TGTGCCAGCAGCCGGACAGGGGGCACTGAAGCTTTCTTT
TRBJ1-4 | once | TRBD1 | TRBV7-2 | CASSNRDSTNEKLFF | TGTGCCAGCAGCAACCGGGACAGCACTAATGAAAAACTGTTTTTT
TRBJ1-5 | NA | NA | TRBV4-3 | CASSQATGYQPQHF | TGCGCCAGCAGCCAAGCCACAGGGTATCAGCCCCAGCATTTT
TRBJ2-3 | NA | TRBD2 | TRBV6-5 | CASSSGTRGTDTQYF | TGTGCCAGCAGTTCCGGGACTAGAGGCACAGATACGCAGTATTTT
TRBJ2-3 | NA | TRBD1 | TRBV6-5 | CASRPTGGADTQYF | TGTGCCAGCAGGCCGACAGGGGGAGCAGATACGCAGTATTTT
TRBJ1-4 | NA | NA | TRBV19 | CASSSLPQGTNEKLFF | TGTGCCAGTAGTTCCTTGCCACAGGGAACTAATGAAAAACTGTTTTTT
TRBJ1-3 | few | TRBD1 | TRBV4-3 | CASSPVTGGSGNTIYF | TGCGCCAGCAGCCCCGTGACAGGGGGTAGCGGAAACACCATATATTTT
TRBJ2-5 | once | TRBD1 | TRBV5-1 | CASSLARGFGETQYF | TGCGCCAGCAGCTTGGCCAGGGGGTTCGGGGAGACCCAGTACTTC
TRBJ1-2 | NA | NA | TRBV19 | CASSIDTGTGYTF | TGTGCCAGTAGTATAGACACAGGGACCGGCTACACCTTC
TRBJ2-7 | NA | TRBD1 | TRBV5-1 | CATQTGPSQDEQYF | TGCGCCACCCAGACAGGGCCCTCCCAAGACGAGCAGTACTTC
TRBJ2-7 | NA | NA | TRBV6-6 | CASSSGYHEQYF | TGTGCCAGCAGTTCAGGTTACCACGAGCAGTACTTC
TRBJ1-2 | NA | TRBD1 | TRBV5-6 | CASSLKGQGAGYGYTF | TGTGCCAGCAGCTTGAAGGGGCAGGGGGCTGGCTATGGCTACACCTTC
TRBJ1-2 | once | TRBD1 | TRBV5-8 | CASSLAGDRGRSYGYTF | TGTGCCAGCAGCTTGGCAGGCGACAGGGGGCGCAGCTATGGCTACACCTTC
TRBJ2-7 | NA | NA | TRBV6-5 | CATAGPTYEQYF | TGTGCCACCGCGGGACCAACATACGAGCAGTACTTC
TRBJ2-7 | NA | TRBD2 | TRBV5-4 | CASSSTSGGLYEQYF | TGTGCCAGCAGCTCGACTAGCGGGGGGCTCTACGAGCAGTACTTC
TRBJ1-2 | NA | TRBD1 | TRBV19 | CASSMDRVIGYTF | TGTGCCAGTAGTATGGACAGGGTGATTGGCTACACCTTC
TRBJ1-5 | NA | NA | TRBV2 | CASSEITGNQPQHF | TGTGCCAGCAGTGAAATAACAGGTAATCAGCCCCAGCATTTT
TRBJ1-1 | few | NA | TRBV20-1 | CSASPGTYRTEAFF | TGCAGTGCTAGTCCAGGCACATACCGCACTGAAGCTTTCTTT